The 5 T cell receptor beta chains below come from one sample, sequenced in a study of blood T cell repertoires in COVID-19. Generated by immunoSEQ multiplex PCR, the TCRdb table keeps only in-frame clones and is missing some. This repertoire shows 400,000 to 500,000 clones, 88% found once; its top ten account for 1.5% to 2%. Material for sequencing was PBMCs or T cells enriched from blood (not recorded which). The receptors derive from a woman aged 40 to 50 who had recovered from COVID-19.

Here the CDR3 reads CASSVQGQLATNEKLFF. The CDR3 region has the DNA TGTGCCAGCAGCGTCCAGGGTCAGTTAGCAACTAATGAAAAACTGTTTTTT. J is TRBJ1-4 and V is TRBV9, with D perhaps TRBD1 (5 bases). CDR1 and CDR2 from the germline V gene are SGDLS and YYNGEE. Between the trimmed V and J ends, which lost 2 bases and 0 bases, there was a span of 14 bases. The CDR3 extends over 17 amino acids.

This clone was seen once. The chain joins TRBV6-5 to TRBJ2-1; 7 bases map to TRBD1. With V trimmed by 5 bases and J by 4 bases, 5 bases remained unmatched. From germline, CDR1 is MNHEY and CDR2 SVGAGI. The CDR3 extends over 14 amino acids. The CDR3 here is CASSPDRRYNEQFF. Here the CDR3 DNA reads TGTGCCAGCAGTCCGGACAGGCGATACAATGAGCAGTTCTTC.

The chain joins TRBV12-3 or TRBV12-4 to TRBJ2-5, with TRBD1 identical over 8 bases. With 5 bases clipped from V and 5 bases from J, the junction kept 4 bases outside the gene matches. The CDR3 loop spans 13 amino acids. CDR3: CASSNQGAETQYF. The CDR3 nucleotides are TGTGCCAGCAGTAACCAGGGGGCCGAGACCCAGTACTTC.

The V call is TRBV30, the J call TRBJ1-1, with 7 bases lining up with TRBD1. The CDR3 is 12 residues long. Germline CDR1 reads GTSNPN; CDR2 reads SVGIG (reference sequence). J gave up 4 bases and V 5 bases, and 4 bases lay outside the gene matches. In nucleotides, the CDR3 is TGTGCCTGGTCACAGGGGCCCACTGAAGCTTTCTTT. This encodes CAWSQGPTEAFF.

The chain combines TRBV28 with TRBJ1-2; D is possibly TRBD1 (5 bases). The CDR3 has 13 amino acids. Looked up from germline, CDR1 is MDHEN and CDR2 is SYDVKM. The V gene lost 3 bases and the J gene lost 6 bases, with 11 bases spanning the gap. Here the CDR3 reads CASSFSGNDGYTF. In nucleotides, the CDR3 is TGTGCCAGCAGTTTCTCAGGGAACGATGGCTACACCTTC.